The clone carrying this TCR beta chain was seen a few times. This entry belongs to a study of shared clonotypes between healthy human individuals. Background on the study: The cohort comprised two women and a few men. Their ages spanned 18 to 49 years.

The authors ran unsorted PBMC replicate PCRs on 250 to 300 ng DNA, tens of thousands of T cell genomes. As originally analysed: ImmunoSEQ junction-only sequences lacked quality scores, so their filtering differed. TCRdb keeps only in-frame clones here, not all; method: immunoSEQ multiplex PCR. From that table come the V and J calls and clone size; the DNA was used to work out D and trimming. The sample carries hundreds of thousands of clones, about 79% recorded once. The CDR3 sequence is 15 residues long. V lost 5 bases, J lost 9 bases, and 11 bases stayed unmatched. Germline CDR1 and CDR2: SSHAT and FNYEAQ (reference sequence).

The sample was PBMCs. The TCR was taken from a woman aged 40 to 50 in good health. Some clones in this sample may be carry-over from other donors' samples. The chain carries TRBV7-7 and TRBJ2-1; the match to TRBD2 covers 9 bases. The CDR3 nucleotides are TGTGCCAGCAGCCCCTTGGGGGGTAGCGGGGGTGAGCAGTTCTTC. Protein sequence: CASSPLGGSGGEQFF. Complete variable domain (other parts from reference TRBV7-7 and TRBJ2-1): GAGVSQSPRYKVTKRGQDVTLRCDPISSHATLYWYQQALGQGPEFLTYFNYEAQPDKSGLPSDRFSAERPEGSISTLTIQRTEQRDSAMYRCASSPLGGSGGEQFFGPGTRLTVL.